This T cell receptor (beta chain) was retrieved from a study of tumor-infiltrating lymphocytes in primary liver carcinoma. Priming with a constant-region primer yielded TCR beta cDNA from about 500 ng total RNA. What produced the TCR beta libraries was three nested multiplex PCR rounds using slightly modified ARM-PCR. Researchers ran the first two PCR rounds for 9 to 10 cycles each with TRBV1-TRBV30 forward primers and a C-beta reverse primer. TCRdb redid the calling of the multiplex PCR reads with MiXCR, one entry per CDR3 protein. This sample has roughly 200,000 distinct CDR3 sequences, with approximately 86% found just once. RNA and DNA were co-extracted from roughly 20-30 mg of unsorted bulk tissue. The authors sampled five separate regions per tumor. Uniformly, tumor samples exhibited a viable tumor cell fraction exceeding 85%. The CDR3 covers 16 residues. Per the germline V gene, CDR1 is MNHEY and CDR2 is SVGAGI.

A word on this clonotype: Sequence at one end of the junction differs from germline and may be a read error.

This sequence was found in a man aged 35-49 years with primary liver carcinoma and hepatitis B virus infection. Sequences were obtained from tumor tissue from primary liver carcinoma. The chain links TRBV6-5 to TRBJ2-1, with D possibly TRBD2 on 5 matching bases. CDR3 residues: CASNLVTSGSYNEHFF. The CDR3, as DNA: TGTGCCAGCAATCTGGTGACCAGCGGCTCCTACAATGAGCACTTCTTC.